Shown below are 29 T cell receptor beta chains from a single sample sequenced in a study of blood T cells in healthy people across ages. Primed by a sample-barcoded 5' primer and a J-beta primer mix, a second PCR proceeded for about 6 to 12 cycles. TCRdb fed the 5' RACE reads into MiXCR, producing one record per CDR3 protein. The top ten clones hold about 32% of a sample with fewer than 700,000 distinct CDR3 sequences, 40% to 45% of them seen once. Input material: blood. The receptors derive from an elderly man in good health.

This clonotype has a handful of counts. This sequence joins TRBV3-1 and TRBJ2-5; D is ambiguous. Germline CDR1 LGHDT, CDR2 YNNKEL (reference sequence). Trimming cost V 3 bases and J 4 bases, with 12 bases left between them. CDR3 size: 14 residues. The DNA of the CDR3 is TGTGCCAGCAGCCATAATCAAGCACGAGAGACCCAGTACTTC. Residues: CASSHNQARETQYF.

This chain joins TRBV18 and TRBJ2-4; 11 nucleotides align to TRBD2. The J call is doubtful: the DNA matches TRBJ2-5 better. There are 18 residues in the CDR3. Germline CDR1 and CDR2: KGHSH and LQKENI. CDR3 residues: CASSPPFRLAGKQETQYF. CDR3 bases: TGTGCCAGCTCACCACCGTTTAGACTAGCGGGGAAACAAGAGACCCAGTACTTC.

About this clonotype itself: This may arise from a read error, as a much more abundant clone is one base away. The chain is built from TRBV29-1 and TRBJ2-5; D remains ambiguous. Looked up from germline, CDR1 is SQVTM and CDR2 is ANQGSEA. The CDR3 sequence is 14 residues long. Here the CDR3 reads CSIHAADAKEAQYF. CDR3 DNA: TGCAGTATCCACGCCGCTGATGCCAAAGAGGCCCAGTACTTC.

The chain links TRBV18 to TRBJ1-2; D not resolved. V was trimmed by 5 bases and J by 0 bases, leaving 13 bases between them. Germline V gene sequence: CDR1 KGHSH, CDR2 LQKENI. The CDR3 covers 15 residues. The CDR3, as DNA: TGTGCCAGCTCATATGTCGAGGGAACTAACTATGGCTACACCTTC. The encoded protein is CASSYVEGTNYGYTF. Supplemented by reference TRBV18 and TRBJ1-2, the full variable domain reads NAGVMQNPRHLVRRRGQEARLRCSPMKGHSHVYWYRQLPEEGLKFMVYLQKENIIDESGMPKERFSAEFPKEGPSILRIQQVVRGDSAAYFCASSYVEGTNYGYTFGSGTRLTVV.

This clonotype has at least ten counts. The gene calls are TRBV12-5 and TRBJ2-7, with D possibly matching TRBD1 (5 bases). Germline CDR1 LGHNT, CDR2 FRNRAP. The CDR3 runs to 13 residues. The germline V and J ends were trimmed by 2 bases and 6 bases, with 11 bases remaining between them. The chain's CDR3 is CASGLRQLSEQYF. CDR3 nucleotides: TGTGCTAGTGGTTTGCGACAGCTCTCCGAGCAGTACTTC.

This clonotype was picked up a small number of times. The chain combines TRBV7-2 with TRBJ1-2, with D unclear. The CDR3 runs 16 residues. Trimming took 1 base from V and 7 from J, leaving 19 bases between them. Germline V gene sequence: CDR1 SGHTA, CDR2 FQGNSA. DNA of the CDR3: TGTGCCAGCAGCTTAGAGCGGGTATCCCTGAAGGGTGGCTACACCTTC. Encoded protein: CASSLERVSLKGGYTF.

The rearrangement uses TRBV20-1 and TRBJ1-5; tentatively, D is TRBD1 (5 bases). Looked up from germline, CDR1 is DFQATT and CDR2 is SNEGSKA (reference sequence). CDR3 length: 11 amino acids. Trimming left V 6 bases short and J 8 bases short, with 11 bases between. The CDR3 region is CSARLGEPQHF. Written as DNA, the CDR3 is TGCAGTGCCAGGTTAGGGGAGCCCCAGCATTTT.

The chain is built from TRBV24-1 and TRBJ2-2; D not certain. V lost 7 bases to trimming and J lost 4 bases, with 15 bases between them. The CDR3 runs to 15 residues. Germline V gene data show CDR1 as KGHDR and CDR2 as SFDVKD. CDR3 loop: CATRKGSLPTGELFF. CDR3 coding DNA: TGTGCCACCAGGAAAGGTTCACTTCCCACCGGGGAGCTGTTTTTT.

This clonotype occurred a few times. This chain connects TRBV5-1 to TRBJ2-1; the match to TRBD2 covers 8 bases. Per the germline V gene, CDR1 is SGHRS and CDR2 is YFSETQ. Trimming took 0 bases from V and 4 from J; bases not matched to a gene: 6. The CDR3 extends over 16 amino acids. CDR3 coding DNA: TGCGCCAGCAGCTTGGCCGGGACTAGTCTATACAATGAGCAGTTCTTC. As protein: CASSLAGTSLYNEQFF.

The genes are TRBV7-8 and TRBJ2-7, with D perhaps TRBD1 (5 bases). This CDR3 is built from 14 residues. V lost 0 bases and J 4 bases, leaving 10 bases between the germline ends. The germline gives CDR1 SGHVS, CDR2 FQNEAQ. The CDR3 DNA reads TGTGCCAGCAGCTTAGCGGAGTCAGGGTACGAGCAGTACTTC. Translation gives CASSLAESGYEQYF.

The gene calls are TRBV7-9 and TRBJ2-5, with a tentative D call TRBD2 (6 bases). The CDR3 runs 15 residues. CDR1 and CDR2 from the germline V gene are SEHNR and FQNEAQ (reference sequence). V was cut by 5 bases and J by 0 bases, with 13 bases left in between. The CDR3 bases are TGTGCCAGCAGCCCCGTGGAGGGAAACCAAGAGACCCAGTACTTC. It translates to CASSPVEGNQETQYF.

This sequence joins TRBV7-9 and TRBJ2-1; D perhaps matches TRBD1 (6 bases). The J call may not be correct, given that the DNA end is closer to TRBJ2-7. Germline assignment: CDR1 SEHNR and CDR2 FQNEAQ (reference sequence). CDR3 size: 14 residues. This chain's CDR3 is CASSRDKERYEQYF. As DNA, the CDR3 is TGTGCCAGCAGCCGGGACAAGGAGCGGTACGAGCAGTACTTC.

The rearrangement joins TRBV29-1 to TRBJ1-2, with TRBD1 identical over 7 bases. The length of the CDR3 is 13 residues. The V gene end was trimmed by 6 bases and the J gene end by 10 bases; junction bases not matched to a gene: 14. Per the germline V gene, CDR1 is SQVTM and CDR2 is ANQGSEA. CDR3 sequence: CSVDRDSARPYTF. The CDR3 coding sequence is TGCAGCGTCGACAGGGATTCGGCCCGGCCCTACACCTTC.

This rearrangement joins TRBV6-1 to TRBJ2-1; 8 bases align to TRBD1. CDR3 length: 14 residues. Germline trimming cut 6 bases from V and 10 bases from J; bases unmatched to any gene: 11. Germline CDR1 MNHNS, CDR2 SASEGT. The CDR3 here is CASSPILTGDEQFF. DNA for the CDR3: TGTGCCAGCAGCCCAATCCTGACAGGGGACGAGCAGTTCTTC.

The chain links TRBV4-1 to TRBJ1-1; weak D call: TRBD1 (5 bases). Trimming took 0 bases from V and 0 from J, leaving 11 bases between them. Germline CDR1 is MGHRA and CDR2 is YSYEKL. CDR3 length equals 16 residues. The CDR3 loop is CASSQEGGRLNTEAFF. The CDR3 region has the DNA TGCGCCAGCAGCCAAGAGGGGGGACGGTTGAACACTGAAGCTTTCTTT.

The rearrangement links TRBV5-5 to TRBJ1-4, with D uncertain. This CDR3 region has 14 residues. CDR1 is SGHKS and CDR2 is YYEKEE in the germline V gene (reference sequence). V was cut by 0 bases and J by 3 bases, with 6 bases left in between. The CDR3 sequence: CASSLGRANEKLFF. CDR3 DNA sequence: TGTGCCAGCAGCTTGGGAAGAGCTAATGAAAAACTGTTTTTT.

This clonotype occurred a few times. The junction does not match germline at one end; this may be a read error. For the CDR3, the DNA is TGTGCCAGCAGCGGGACACCTTCCTTCGAGCAGTACTTC. Its protein is CASSGTPSFEQYF. The chain links TRBV6-1 to TRBJ2-4; maybe TRBD1 (6 bases). The better agreement between TRBJ2-7 and the DNA end casts doubt on the J call. The CDR3 loop spans 13 amino acids. Germline V gene sequence: CDR1 MNHNS, CDR2 SASEGT.

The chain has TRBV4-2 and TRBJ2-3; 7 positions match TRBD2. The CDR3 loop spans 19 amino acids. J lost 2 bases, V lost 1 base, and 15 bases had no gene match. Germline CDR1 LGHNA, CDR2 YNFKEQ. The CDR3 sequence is CASSQVWTSQAEHTDTQYF. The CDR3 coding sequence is TGTGCCAGCAGCCAAGTATGGACTAGTCAAGCGGAACACACAGATACGCAGTATTTT.

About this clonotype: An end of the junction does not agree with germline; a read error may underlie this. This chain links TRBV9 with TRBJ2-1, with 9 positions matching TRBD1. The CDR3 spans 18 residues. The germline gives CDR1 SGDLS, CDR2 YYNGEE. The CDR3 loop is CASSPEVGTGSTGNVQFF. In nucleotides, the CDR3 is TGTGCCAGCAGCCCAGAGGTGGGGACAGGGAGCACGGGCAATGTGCAGTTCTTC. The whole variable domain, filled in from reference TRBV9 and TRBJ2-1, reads DSGVTQTPKHLITATGQRVTLRCSPRSGDLSVYWYQQSLDQGLQFLIQYYNGEERAKGNILERFSAQQFPDLHSELNLSSLELGDSALYFCASSPEVGTGSTGNVQFFGPGTRLTVL.

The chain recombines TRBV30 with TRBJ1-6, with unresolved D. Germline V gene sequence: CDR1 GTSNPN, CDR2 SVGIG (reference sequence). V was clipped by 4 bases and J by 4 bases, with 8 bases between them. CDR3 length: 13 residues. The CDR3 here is CAWTAQYNSPLHF. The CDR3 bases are TGTGCCTGGACGGCCCAGTATAATTCACCCCTCCACTTT.

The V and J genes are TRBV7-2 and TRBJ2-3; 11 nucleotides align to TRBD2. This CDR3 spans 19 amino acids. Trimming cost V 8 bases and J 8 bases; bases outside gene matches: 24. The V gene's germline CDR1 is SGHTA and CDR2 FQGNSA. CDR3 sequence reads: CASVAGTSGIPVWGGTQYF. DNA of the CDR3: TGTGCCAGCGTGGCCGGGACTAGCGGTATTCCCGTTTGGGGGGGTACGCAGTATTTT.

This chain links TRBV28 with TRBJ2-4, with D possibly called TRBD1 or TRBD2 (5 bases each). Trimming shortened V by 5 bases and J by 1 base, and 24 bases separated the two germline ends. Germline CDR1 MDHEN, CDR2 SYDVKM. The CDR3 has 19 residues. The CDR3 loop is CASSIQIPGRLRAKNIQYF. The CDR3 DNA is TGTGCCAGCAGTATCCAGATTCCGGGACGATTGAGGGCCAAAAACATTCAGTACTTC.

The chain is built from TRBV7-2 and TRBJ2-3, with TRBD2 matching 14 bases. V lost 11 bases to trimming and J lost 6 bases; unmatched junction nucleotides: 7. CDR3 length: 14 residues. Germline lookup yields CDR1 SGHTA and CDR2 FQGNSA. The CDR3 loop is CAAGLAGGQDTQYF. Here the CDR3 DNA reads TGTGCCGCCGGACTAGCGGGGGGACAGGATACGCAGTATTTT.

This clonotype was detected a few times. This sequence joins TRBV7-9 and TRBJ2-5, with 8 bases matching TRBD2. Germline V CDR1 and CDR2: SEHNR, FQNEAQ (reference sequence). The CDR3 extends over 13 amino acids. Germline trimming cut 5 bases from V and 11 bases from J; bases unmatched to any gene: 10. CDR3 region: CASSNSGGVEQYF. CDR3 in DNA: TGTGCCAGCAGCAACAGCGGGGGTGTAGAGCAGTACTTC.

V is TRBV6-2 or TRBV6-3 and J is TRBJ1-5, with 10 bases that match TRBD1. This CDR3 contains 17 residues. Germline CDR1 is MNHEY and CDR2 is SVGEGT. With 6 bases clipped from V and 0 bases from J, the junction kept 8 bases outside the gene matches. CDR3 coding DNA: TGTGCCAGCAGCCGAACCCGGGACAGGGGTAGCAATCAGCCCCAGCATTTT. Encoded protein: CASSRTRDRGSNQPQHF.

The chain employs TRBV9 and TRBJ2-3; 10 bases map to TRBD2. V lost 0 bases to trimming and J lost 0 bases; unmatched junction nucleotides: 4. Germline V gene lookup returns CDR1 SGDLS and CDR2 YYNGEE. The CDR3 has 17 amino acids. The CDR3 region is CASSVVGLASSTDTQYF. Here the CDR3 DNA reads TGTGCCAGCAGCGTAGTGGGACTAGCGTCTAGCACAGATACGCAGTATTTT.

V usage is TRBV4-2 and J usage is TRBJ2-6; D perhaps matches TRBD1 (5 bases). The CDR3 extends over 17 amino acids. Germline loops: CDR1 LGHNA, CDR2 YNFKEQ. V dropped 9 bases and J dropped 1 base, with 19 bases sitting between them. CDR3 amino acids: CASEQAARASGANVLTF. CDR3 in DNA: TGTGCCAGTGAACAGGCTGCTCGTGCTTCTGGGGCCAACGTCCTGACTTTC.

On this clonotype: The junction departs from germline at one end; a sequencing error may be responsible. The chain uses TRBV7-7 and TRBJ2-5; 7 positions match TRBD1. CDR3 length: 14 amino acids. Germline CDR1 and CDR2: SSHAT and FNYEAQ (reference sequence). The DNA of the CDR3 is TGTGCTAGCAGCTTCAACATTGGGGACAGAGCTCAGTACTTC. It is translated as CASSFNIGDRAQYF.

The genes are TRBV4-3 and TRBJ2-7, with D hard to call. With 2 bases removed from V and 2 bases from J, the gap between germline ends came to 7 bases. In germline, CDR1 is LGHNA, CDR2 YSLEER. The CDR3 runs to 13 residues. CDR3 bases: TGCGCCAGCAGCCAAAGCCTCACCTACGAGCAGTACTTC. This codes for CASSQSLTYEQYF.